The clone carrying this T cell receptor beta chain was observed once. The assay was immunoSEQ multiplex PCR, and TCRdb's table has in-frame clones only and misses some. The sample yields under 200,000 clones, around 87% seen once. The ends were cut back, 6 bases at V and 6 bases at J, with 12 bases in the middle. The CDR3 loop spans 12 amino acids. The sample originates from a study of blood T cell repertoires in COVID-19. Study overall: Some COVID-19 samples were acute and others convalescent; all came from the United States, Italy and Spain. From T cells, B-cell-depleted T cells, or PBMCs came the material, which was cDNA or gDNA.

The specimen sequenced was peripheral blood. This TCR came from a middle-aged man with active or convalescent COVID-19. The V call is TRBV12-3 or TRBV12-4, the J call TRBJ2-7; TRBD1 might be the D (6 bases). The CDR3 DNA sequence: TGTGCCAGCAGCCCCCAGGGGTCCGAGCAGTACTTC. Protein product: CASSPQGSEQYF.